This TCR beta chain was identified during a study of blood T cell repertoires in COVID-19. Study summary: Acute-phase and convalescent COVID-19 samples originated in the United States, Italy and Spain. Sources were T cells, B-cell-depleted T cells, or PBMCs; the material itself was cDNA or gDNA.

Under the authors' procedure: Researchers report that nucleated cell counts were estimated from reference gene primer amplification. TCRdb keeps only in-frame clones here, not all; method: immunoSEQ multiplex PCR. V and J calls plus clone size are reproduced from that table; the DNA served to infer D and trimming. This table has 200,000 to 300,000 clones, approximately 89% appearing once. CDR1 and CDR2 from the germline V gene are DFQATT and SNEGSKA (reference sequence). The CDR3 is made up of 11 amino acids. V shed 7 bases and J shed 3 bases, with 9 bases lying between them. The chain carries TRBV20-1 and TRBJ1-1, with a possible D match to TRBD1 (6 bases). Source material: peripheral blood. The clonotype was recovered from a woman aged 60 to 75 who had recovered from COVID-19. The CDR3 DNA reads as TGCAGTGTATCAGGGGACACTGAAGCTTTCTTT. Residues: CSVSGDTEAFF.